The 32 T cell receptor beta chains reported below all come from one sample, sequenced in a study of neurological immune-mediated disorders. TCRdb re-derived calls from the 5' RACE reads in MiXCR, one entry per CDR3 protein. This table has roughly 45,000 distinct CDR3 sequences, 2.5% to 3.5% appearing once. Material: PBMCs. The receptors shown here come from a woman aged 45 to 65 with multiple sclerosis.

This clonotype was detected many times. The genes are TRBV20-1 and TRBJ2-2, with D perhaps TRBD2 (7 bases). This CDR3 contains 15 residues. Germline values: CDR1 DFQATT, CDR2 SNEGSKA (reference sequence). This CDR3 is CRPSQGGSQTGELFF. The CDR3 nucleotides read TGCAGACCATCACAGGGAGGGAGTCAGACCGGGGAGCTGTTTTTT.

This clonotype was seen repeatedly, ten times or more. The chain is built from TRBV5-1 and TRBJ2-5; 7 nucleotides line up with TRBD1. The CDR3 extends over 14 amino acids. Germline CDR1 and CDR2: SGHRS and YFSETQ. Losses at the gene ends were 8 bases for V and 2 bases for J; bases not matched to a gene: 9. CDR3 loop: CASRKTGQQETQYF. The CDR3 region has the DNA TGCGCCAGTCGAAAGACAGGGCAACAAGAGACCCAGTACTTC. The full variable domain, rest sourced from reference TRBV5-1 and TRBJ2-5, is KAGVTQTPRYLIKTRGQQVTLSCSPISGHRSVSWYQQTPGQGLQFLFEYFSETQRNKGNFPGRFSGRQFSNSRSEMNVSTLELGDSALYLCASRKTGQQETQYFGPGTRLLVL.

This clonotype was seen repeatedly, ten times or more. This chain joins TRBV9 and TRBJ2-5; D possibly corresponds to TRBD2 (5 bases). CDR3 size: 15 residues. The germline V gene has CDR1 SGDLS and CDR2 YYNGEE. V shed 0 bases and J shed 6 bases, with 15 bases lying between them. This CDR3 is CASSVEERPGKTQYF. The CDR3 DNA is TGTGCCAGCAGCGTAGAGGAGCGGCCGGGGAAGACCCAGTACTTC.

This clonotype occurred many times. V is TRBV12-3 or TRBV12-4 and J is TRBJ2-7, with TRBD1 as a possible D gene (6 bases). This CDR3 has 13 amino acids. V dropped 3 bases and J dropped 3 bases, with 9 bases sitting between them. The CDR3 coding sequence is TGTGCCAGCAGTTTTTCGGACAGCTACGAGCAGTACTTC. Translating gives CASSFSDSYEQYF.

This clonotype was observed at least ten times. Written as DNA, the CDR3 is TGTGCCATCAGCCCGAGTTGGGGGCCTCAGAATGGGAATGAGCAGTTCTTC. The encoded protein is CAISPSWGPQNGNEQFF. J is TRBJ2-1 and V is TRBV10-3, with a weak D call TRBD1 (6 bases). Trimming stripped 6 bases from V and 7 bases from J, with 25 bases between. Germline V gene lookup returns CDR1 ENHRY and CDR2 SYGVKD. CDR3 length: 17 amino acids.

Ten or more counts support this clonotype. CDR3 nucleotides: TGCAGTGCTATGGCGGGGAGCTCCTACAATGAGCAGTTCTTC. This codes for CSAMAGSSYNEQFF. The chain couples TRBV20-1 to TRBJ2-1; maybe TRBD2 (6 bases). Germline assignment: CDR1 DFQATT and CDR2 SNEGSKA (reference sequence). CDR3 size: 14 residues. V was shortened by 4 bases and J by 0 bases, with 10 bases between the two germline ends.

At least ten counts were recorded for this clonotype. This chain's CDR3 is CSAGESGTGTGELFF. The CDR3 nucleotides read TGCAGTGCTGGGGAAAGCGGGACGGGCACCGGGGAGCTGTTTTTT. This chain links TRBV20-1 with TRBJ2-2; 7 bases align to TRBD2. The trim removed 5 bases at V and 4 bases at J, leaving 10 bases unmatched. Germline lookup yields CDR1 DFQATT and CDR2 SNEGSKA (reference sequence). The CDR3 runs to 15 residues.

This clonotype was seen many times. The chain combines TRBV6-6 with TRBJ1-5; no firm D call. This CDR3 has 15 amino acids. V dropped 2 bases and J dropped 0 bases, with 8 bases sitting between them. The germline V gene encodes CDR1 MNHNY and CDR2 SVGAGI (reference sequence). The CDR3 spells CASSYSVDSNQPQHF. The CDR3, as DNA: TGTGCCAGCAGTTACAGTGTCGATAGCAATCAGCCCCAGCATTTT.

This clonotype was seen many times. This chain uses TRBV20-1 with TRBJ2-5, with 9 bases lining up with TRBD1. The CDR3 loop spans 13 amino acids. Germline CDR1 is DFQATT and CDR2 is SNEGSKA (reference sequence). V lost 1 base to trimming and J lost 4 bases; unmatched junction nucleotides: 1. The CDR3 DNA is TGCAGTGCTAGAGGGACAGGGGTAGAGACCCAGTACTTC. Encoded protein: CSARGTGVETQYF.

This clonotype showed up many times. This chain joins TRBV20-1 and TRBJ2-1; 7 bases fit TRBD2. The CDR3 has 14 amino acids. V dropped 4 bases and J dropped 6; count of bases not matched to a gene: 9. Germline CDR1 reads DFQATT; CDR2 reads SNEGSKA (reference sequence). The CDR3 nucleotides are TGCAGTGCTACAGTAGGCGGGAGTCTCAATGAGCAGTTCTTC. It specifies CSATVGGSLNEQFF.

This clonotype occurred a few times. This could be a read error, since a much larger clone is one nucleotide away. The chain links TRBV28 to TRBJ1-3; no definite D call. The CDR3 has 13 amino acids. The germline CDR1 and CDR2 sequences are MDHEN and SYDVKM. DNA for the CDR3: TGTGCCTCTCGTAAGTCCTCTGGAAAAACCATATATTTT. The encoded protein is CASRKSSGKTIYF.

The table lists this clonotype with many counts. This chain links TRBV7-9 with TRBJ1-2; 8 positions agree with TRBD1. The CDR3 has 15 amino acids. CDR1 SEHNR and CDR2 FQNEAQ come from the germline V gene (reference sequence). J was trimmed by 6 bases and V by 1 base; bases with no gene match: 7. The CDR3 bases are TGTGCCAGCAGCTTAGACGGAGCAGGGGGCCATGGCTACACCTTC. Translated: CASSLDGAGGHGYTF.

In its sample, this clonotype was seen many times. The V gene is TRBV11-3, the J gene TRBJ2-1; the D is unclear. V was clipped by 5 bases and J by 3 bases, with 17 bases between them. The length of the CDR3 is 16 residues. Germline V gives CDR1 SGHNT, CDR2 YENEEA. CDR3 amino acids: CASSPRDPIGYNEQFF. The CDR3 DNA follows: TGTGCCAGCAGCCCTCGAGACCCAATTGGCTACAATGAGCAGTTCTTC.

In its sample, this clonotype was seen many times. The chain carries TRBV20-1 and TRBJ2-5, with 10 bases fitting TRBD2. The germline V gene has CDR1 DFQATT and CDR2 SNEGSKA (reference sequence). The CDR3 sequence is 14 residues long. V dropped 0 bases and J dropped 5; count of bases not matched to a gene: 3. The CDR3 region is CSARDVLAGETQYF. The CDR3 bases are TGCAGTGCTAGAGACGTACTAGCGGGGGAGACCCAGTACTTC.

Many counts were recorded for this clonotype. This chain uses TRBV15 with TRBJ1-1; D possibly corresponds to TRBD1 (5 bases). The germline CDR1 and CDR2 sequences are LNHNV and YYDKDF (reference sequence). The CDR3 sequence is 18 residues long. With 5 bases removed from V and 0 bases from J, the gap between germline ends came to 22 bases. The CDR3 bases are TGTGCCACCAGCGGACCGACAGCCTCGACCGTTTTGAACACTGAAGCTTTCTTT. It translates to CATSGPTASTVLNTEAFF.

The J gene is TRBJ1-1, the V gene TRBV20-1; D perhaps matches TRBD1 (6 bases). This CDR3 region has 12 residues. V lost 6 bases and J lost 7, with 15 bases in between. Per the germline V gene, CDR1 is DFQATT and CDR2 is SNEGSKA (reference sequence). The CDR3 bases are TGCAGTGCCCGGACAGCGGGCTATGAAGCTTTCTTT. The encoded protein is CSARTAGYEAFF.

This clonotype was seen many times. This chain uses TRBV15 with TRBJ2-2; D is unclear. Germline CDR1 reads LNHNV; CDR2 reads YYDKDF (reference sequence). The CDR3 is made up of 13 amino acids. Trimming cost V 0 bases and J 7 bases, with 6 bases left between them. The chain's CDR3 is CATSRETVGELFF. CDR3 DNA sequence: TGTGCCACCAGCAGAGAGACCGTCGGGGAGCTGTTTTTT.

This clonotype was recorded at least ten times. The chain joins TRBV5-1 to TRBJ2-3; D possibly uses TRBD1 or TRBD2 (5 bases each). V lost 3 bases and J lost 3, with 11 bases in between. The germline V gene encodes CDR1 SGHRS and CDR2 YFSETQ. This CDR3 comprises 14 residues. This CDR3 is CASSSAGTTDTQYF. CDR3 nucleotide sequence: TGCGCCAGCAGCTCAGCAGGGACGACAGATACGCAGTATTTT.

In this sample, this clonotype turned up a few times. One end of the junction varies from germline; a read error may be responsible. The chain recombines TRBV19 with TRBJ1-1, with 8 bases identical to TRBD1. Per the germline V gene, CDR1 is LNHDA and CDR2 is SQIVND (reference sequence). The CDR3 length is 12 residues. The CDR3 DNA reads as TGTGACAGTGGGACAGGGAACACTGAAGCTTTCTTT. Translation gives CDSGTGNTEAFF.

This clonotype showed up many times. The chain uses TRBV6-5 and TRBJ2-5, with D perhaps matching TRBD2 (6 bases). Germline V gene sequence: CDR1 MNHEY, CDR2 SVGAGI. This CDR3 is built from 16 residues. Between the trimmed V and J ends, which lost 7 bases and 2 bases, there was a span of 20 bases. DNA of the CDR3: TGTGCCAGCAAGGTCGTGACGGGAGCTAATCAAGAGACCCAGTACTTC. The encoded protein is CASKVVTGANQETQYF.

CDR3 sequence: CASSPISGISNQPQHF. As DNA, the CDR3 is TGTGCCAGCTCACCAATTTCGGGTATTAGCAATCAGCCCCAGCATTTT. This chain uses TRBV18 with TRBJ1-5; no reliable D call. There are 16 residues in the CDR3. Germline V lookup: CDR1 KGHSH, CDR2 LQKENI. The V end lost 2 bases, the J end lost 0 bases, and 11 bases lay between the germline ends.

This clonotype was recorded many times. This chain joins TRBV29-1 and TRBJ2-1; possible D gene TRBD1, 5 bases. The V end was cut by 3 bases, the J end by 10 bases, with 10 bases between. The CDR3 runs to 11 residues. CDR1 SQVTM and CDR2 ANQGSEA come from the germline V gene. Written as DNA, the CDR3 is TGCAGCGTTGATGGGGCTGGGGAGCAGTTCTTC. Amino acids: CSVDGAGEQFF.

This clonotype was recorded at least ten times. V is TRBV10-2 and J is TRBJ1-2, with D unclear. The CDR3 contains 12 residues. Germline loops: CDR1 WSHSY, CDR2 SAAADI. The CDR3, as DNA: TGCGCTCTCGGGGAGGGTGGCTATGGCTACACCTTC. It is translated as CALGEGGYGYTF.

This clonotype was counted at least ten times. The chain recombines TRBV5-1 with TRBJ1-5; unclear D gene. The CDR3 has 14 amino acids. Trimming shortened V by 2 bases and J by 4 bases, and 10 bases separated the two germline ends. From germline, CDR1 is SGHRS and CDR2 YFSETQ. CDR3 loop: CASSFRPGNQPQHF. DNA of the CDR3: TGCGCCAGCAGCTTTAGGCCGGGTAATCAGCCCCAGCATTTT.

Ten or more counts support this clonotype. V and J are TRBV5-1 and TRBJ2-1; 7 nucleotides agree with TRBD2. This CDR3 is built from 15 residues. Germline V gene lookup returns CDR1 SGHRS and CDR2 YFSETQ. Trimming at V came to 4 bases and at J to 3 bases, leaving 7 bases not matched to a gene. This chain's CDR3 is CASSHGLADYNEQFF. In nucleotides, the CDR3 is TGCGCCAGCAGCCACGGCCTAGCGGACTACAATGAGCAGTTCTTC. The full variable domain, its missing parts supplied by reference TRBV5-1 and TRBJ2-1, is KAGVTQTPRYLIKTRGQQVTLSCSPISGHRSVSWYQQTPGQGLQFLFEYFSETQRNKGNFPGRFSGRQFSNSRSEMNVSTLELGDSALYLCASSHGLADYNEQFFGPGTRLTVL.

This clonotype was seen repeatedly, ten times or more. J is TRBJ2-3 and V is TRBV5-1, with 14 bases that match TRBD2. The CDR3 consists of 17 residues. J gave up 2 bases and V 3 bases, and 5 bases lay outside the gene matches. The germline V gene encodes CDR1 SGHRS and CDR2 YFSETQ. The CDR3 loop is CASSSGLAGGPTDTQYF. For the CDR3, the DNA is TGCGCCAGCAGCTCCGGACTAGCGGGGGGCCCCACAGATACGCAGTATTTT.

This clonotype was found many times. V usage is TRBV3-1 and J usage is TRBJ2-2; 11 bases fit TRBD2. The CDR3 loop spans 19 amino acids. V lost 1 base, J lost 6 bases, and 13 bases stayed unmatched. Germline lookup yields CDR1 LGHDT and CDR2 YNNKEL (reference sequence). CDR3 nucleotides: TGTGCCAGCAGCCAAGTGACTAGCGGGGCAAAATTAGATGCCGGGGAGCTGTTTTTT. Translated, it gives CASSQVTSGAKLDAGELFF.

The table lists this clonotype with many counts. The CDR3 loop is CSAEAVDTQYF. The CDR3 nucleotides are TGCAGTGCAGAGGCGGTAGATACGCAGTATTTT. V and J are TRBV20-1 and TRBJ2-3; D is ambiguous. Germline CDR1 reads DFQATT; CDR2 reads SNEGSKA (reference sequence). The V gene lost 6 bases and the J gene lost 5 bases, with 9 bases spanning the gap. This CDR3 comprises 11 residues.

This clonotype was counted many times. V is TRBV20-1 and J is TRBJ2-1; 8 positions agree with TRBD2. Germline assignment: CDR1 DFQATT and CDR2 SNEGSKA (reference sequence). The CDR3 has 17 residues. V shed 0 bases and J 9 bases; nucleotides not matched to a gene: 16. CDR3 residues: CSARDFRLASFDSEQFF. DNA of the CDR3: TGCAGTGCTAGAGATTTTCGACTAGCGTCCTTCGATAGTGAGCAGTTCTTC.

This clonotype was counted ten times or more. J is TRBJ2-7 and V is TRBV15; a weak D match, TRBD1 (6 bases). The germline gives CDR1 LNHNV, CDR2 YYDKDF (reference sequence). The germline V and J ends were trimmed by 3 bases and 4 bases, with 10 bases remaining between them. The CDR3 is 13 residues long. CDR3 in amino acids: CATSSQDSYEQYF. Here the CDR3 DNA reads TGTGCCACCAGCAGCCAGGACAGTTACGAGCAGTACTTC. Full variable domain (remainder filled in from reference TRBV15 and TRBJ2-7): DAMVIQNPRYQVTQFGKPVTLSCSQTLNHNVMYWYQQKSSQAPKLLFHYYDKDFNNEADTPDNFQSRRPNTSFCFLDIRSPGLGDTAMYLCATSSQDSYEQYFGPGTRLTVT.

This clonotype came up many times. The chain links TRBV5-1 to TRBJ1-1, with 7 bases identical to TRBD1. The CDR3 spans 14 residues. The V gene end was trimmed by 4 bases and the J gene end by 4 bases; junction bases not matched to a gene: 7. Germline CDR1 is SGHRS and CDR2 is YFSETQ. The CDR3 bases are TGCGCCAGCAGCGCCGTACAGGGGACCACTGAAGCTTTCTTT. Translated, it gives CASSAVQGTTEAFF.

In its sample, this clonotype was seen a few times. A read error may be the cause here, since a much bigger clone is one base away. The V gene is TRBV7-2, the J gene TRBJ1-6; weak D call: TRBD1 (5 bases). The CDR3 length is 13 residues. Per germline, CDR1 SGHTA and CDR2 FQGNSA. This CDR3 is CASSLTGRSPLNF. The CDR3 DNA sequence: TGTGCCAGCAGCTTAACGGGACGCTCACCCCTCAACTTT.